This TCR beta chain was sequenced during a study of T cells after yellow fever vaccination. Notes on the study in general: Booster sampling recovered most clones from primary vaccination (approximately 97% CD4, around 90% CD8).

As for this clonotype: Its antigen is unidentified.

TCRdb called the 5' RACE reads again in MiXCR, with one record for every CDR3 protein. The sample records about 150,000 distinct CDR3 sequences, roughly 6.4% being singletons. The CDR3 is 15 amino acids. Trimming left V 5 bases short and J 1 base short, with 14 bases between. CDR1 is SGHTA, CDR2 FQGNSA, per germline. The J gene is TRBJ1-2, the V gene TRBV7-2; D may be TRBD1 (5 bases). Material: CD4+ T cells sorted from PBMCs, obtained on the day of the first yellow fever vaccination. The origin of this receptor is a man younger than 35 who received the YFV17D yellow fever vaccine. The CDR3 spells CASSLRDGVNYGYTF. The CDR3 DNA follows: TGTGCCAGCAGCCTCCGGGACGGCGTTAACTATGGCTACACCTTC.